The 5 T cell receptor beta chains reported below all come from one sample, sequenced in a study of cytomegalovirus exposure and HLA in healthy donors. PCR employed 60 Vbeta and 13 Jbeta primers. The table came from immunoSEQ multiplex PCR; TCRdb's copy has only in-frame clones and leaves some out. Of 150,000 to 160,000 clones listed, approximately 84% are singletons. The sequenced sample was PBMCs. The receptors originated from a young woman in good health and CMV-seronegative.

The genes are TRBV6-4 and TRBJ2-7, with 8 positions matching TRBD1. V lost 9 bases to trimming and J lost 3 bases; unmatched junction nucleotides: 7. The CDR3 sequence is 13 residues long. CDR1 is MRHNA, CDR2 SNTAGT, per germline. CDR3 region: CARIMDRVYEQYF. CDR3 coding DNA: TGTGCCAGGATCATGGACAGGGTCTACGAGCAGTACTTC.

The chain uses TRBV7-2 and TRBJ1-6; D is perhaps TRBD1 (5 bases). The V end was cut by 4 bases, the J end by 9 bases, with 16 bases between. CDR1 SGHTA and CDR2 FQGNSA come from the germline V gene. The CDR3 loop spans 15 amino acids. The CDR3 DNA is TGTGCCAGCAGCTCGGTGGCGGGGCCAGGTTCACCCCTCCACTTT. This codes for CASSSVAGPGSPLHF.

A few counts support this clone. The chain combines TRBV21-1 with TRBJ2-5; TRBD2, the table's D call, lacks a check against the DNA. TRBV21-1 is noted as a pseudogene. The CDR3 is made up of 14 amino acids. CDR3 loop: CASSNTPGQETQYF. The CDR3, as DNA: TGTGCCAGCAGCAACACCCCCGGTCAAGAGACCCAGTACTTC.

The rearrangement joins TRBV27 to TRBJ1-1; perhaps TRBD1 as D (6 bases). The V end was cut by 6 bases, the J end by 2 bases, with 13 bases between. CDR3 size: 14 residues. Germline CDR1 reads MNHEY; CDR2 reads SMNVEV (reference sequence). The CDR3 region is CASRQQGINTEAFF. Written as DNA, the CDR3 is TGTGCCAGCAGACAGCAGGGGATCAACACTGAAGCTTTCTTT.

This clone was seen just once. The chain links TRBV18 to TRBJ1-2; no clear D gene. This CDR3 has 15 residues. The V gene's germline CDR1 is KGHSH and CDR2 LQKENI. Trimming cost V 3 bases and J 4 bases, with 15 bases left between them. CDR3 nucleotides: TGTGCCAGCTCACCGTCGCAGGTCGGATCCTATGGCTACACCTTC. Protein sequence: CASSPSQVGSYGYTF.